These T cell receptor beta chains were read from a single sample in a study of blood T cell repertoires in COVID-19. Assay used: immunoSEQ multiplex PCR; TCRdb lists only in-frame clones, some missing. This table has 55,000 to 70,000 clones, over 70% appearing once. The source material was peripheral blood. These receptors originate from a human donor in a cohort sampled during active COVID-19. The CDR3 runs from the conserved cysteine through the conserved F or W. The order of the fields is J gene, V gene, D gene, clone size, CDR3 protein, CDR3 DNA. D genes are given only for firm matches. Clone size is stated in some rows and not others, as once, few, many or a class when expanded.

TRBJ2-1 | TRBV10-2 | - | - | CASSESSGEQFF | TGCGCCAGCAGTGAGTCTAGTGGTGAGCAGTTCTTC
TRBJ1-1 | TRBV18 | - | - | CASSPTLTDTEAFF | TGTGCCAGCTCACCGACTCTGACAGACACTGAAGCTTTCTTT
TRBJ2-5 | TRBV3-1/TRBV3-2 | TRBD2 | - | CASSQGLAVTQETQYF | TGTGCCAGCAGCCAAGGGCTAGCGGTGACCCAAGAGACCCAGTACTTC
TRBJ1-2 | TRBV6-6 | - | - | CASSYSGEHGYTF | TGTGCCAGCAGTTACTCAGGGGAACATGGCTACACCTTC
TRBJ2-7 | TRBV7-8 | - | - | CASSLAAFGRVDEYEQYF | TGTGCCAGCAGCTTAGCCGCGTTTGGCAGGGTTGATGAATACGAGCAGTACTTC
TRBJ1-4 | TRBV7-2 | TRBD1 | - | CASSLEGTGFDEKLFF | TGTGCCAGCAGCTTAGAGGGGACAGGGTTCGATGAAAAACTGTTTTTT
TRBJ2-7 | TRBV3-1/TRBV3-2 | TRBD1 | - | CASSQHFRQGWAEQYF | TGTGCCAGCAGCCAACATTTCCGACAGGGATGGGCCGAGCAGTACTTC
TRBJ2-7 | TRBV9 | TRBD1 | - | CASSQGASHYEQYF | TGTGCCAGCAGCCAGGGGGCCAGCCACTACGAGCAGTACTTC
TRBJ1-1 | TRBV19 | TRBD1 | - | CAVTDRGNTEAFF | TGTGCCGTTACGGACAGGGGGAACACTGAAGCTTTCTTT
TRBJ1-3 | TRBV28 | TRBD1 | - | CATRTGLGNTIYF | TGTGCCACCCGGACAGGGCTTGGAAACACCATATATTTT
TRBJ1-5 | TRBV19 | - | few | CASSTQGLEPQHF | TGTGCCAGTAGTACTCAGGGTCTAGAGCCCCAGCATTTT
TRBJ2-1 | TRBV10-3 | - | - | CAISESDRSTYNEQFF | TGTGCCATCAGTGAGTCGGACAGATCGACCTACAATGAGCAGTTCTTC
TRBJ2-7 | TRBV6-1 | TRBD2 | - | CASSENIGGTSSYEQYF | TGTGCCAGCAGTGAAAACATCGGTGGGACTAGCTCCTACGAGCAGTACTTC
TRBJ1-2 | TRBV2 | TRBD1 | few | CASRYGTGDGYTF | TGTGCCAGCAGGTACGGGACAGGGGATGGCTACACCTTC
TRBJ1-2 | TRBV27 | TRBD1 | - | CASSPGQGIHGYTF | TGTGCCAGCAGTCCAGGACAGGGGATCCATGGCTACACCTTC
TRBJ2-7 | TRBV3-1/TRBV3-2 | - | - | CASSPRDRAYEQYF | TGTGCCAGCAGCCCGCGGGACAGAGCCTACGAGCAGTACTTC
TRBJ2-7 | TRBV6-5 | - | once | CASSPGARYEQYF | TGTGCCAGCAGCCCAGGGGCGCGATACGAGCAGTACTTC
TRBJ1-2 | TRBV30 | - | - | CAWSNRGGGFNYGYTF | TGTGCCTGGAGTAACCGAGGGGGAGGGTTCAACTATGGCTACACCTTC
TRBJ2-7 | TRBV11-2 | TRBD1 | - | CASSSGQSYEQYF | TGTGCCAGCAGCTCGGGACAGAGCTACGAGCAGTACTTC
TRBJ1-5 | TRBV12-3/TRBV12-4 | - | - | CASSLADGQPQHF | TGTGCCAGCAGTTTAGCTGACGGGCAGCCCCAGCATTTT
TRBJ1-2 | TRBV3-1/TRBV3-2 | TRBD1 | - | CASSHFLTGSNYGYTF | TGTGCCAGCAGCCATTTTCTGACAGGGAGTAACTATGGCTACACCTTC
TRBJ1-1 | TRBV6-6 | - | once | CASSYGRFLEAFF | TGTGCCAGCAGTTACGGGAGGTTCTTAGAAGCTTTCTTT
TRBJ1-1 | TRBV10-3 | - | - | CAISVGGVDTEAFF | TGTGCCATCAGTGTCGGCGGGGTAGACACTGAAGCTTTCTTT